This paragraph reports one T cell receptor beta chain. Its antigen is not identified. Sequenced by immunoSEQ multiplex PCR; TCRdb stores in-frame clones only, minus some. This table holds about 5,400 clones, roughly 69% found once. As for time point: neoterminal ileum biopsy at postoperative endoscopy, about 6 months after surgery. Eligibility required adulthood, ileal or ileocolonic Crohn's disease and indicated ileocolonic resection. This entry is derived from a study of T cell repertoires in ileal Crohn's disease. In the study overall: Biopsies of the neoterminal ileum at postoperative colonoscopy form M6 samples. Study-level results: Endoscopy was done a median approximately seven months after surgery. All patients with clonality above 26.8% had endoscopic recurrence.

The CDR3 consists of 12 residues. Looked up from germline, CDR1 is SGHRS and CDR2 is YFSETQ. Trimming took off 0 bases at V and 6 bases at J, with 6 bases between the two ends. This TCR derives from an adult with Crohn's disease. The sample consisted of ileal tissue. The chain is built from TRBV5-1 and TRBJ1-2; D perhaps matches TRBD1 (6 bases). CDR3 nucleotides: TGCGCCAGCAGCTTGGACAGGGATGGCTACACCTTC. Translating gives CASSLDRDGYTF.